A selection of T cell receptor beta chains follows, all from one sample in a study of cytomegalovirus exposure and HLA in healthy donors. The table came from immunoSEQ multiplex PCR; TCRdb's copy has only in-frame clones and leaves some out. This table has 150,000 to 200,000 clones, around 80% appearing once. The specimen was PBMCs. These TCRs come from a human donor in good health. Each CDR3 is given with its conserved first and last residue. Each record gives: J gene, clone size, D gene, V gene, CDR3 protein, CDR3 DNA. The D gene is left open where the match is weak. Clone size, where shown, is once, few, many, or a class for clones that have expanded.

TRBJ2-2 . TRBD1 TRBV25-1 CASSDPQGVSGELFF TGTGCCAGCAGTGATCCGCAGGGGGTTTCCGGGGAGCTGTTTTTT
TRBJ1-6 . . TRBV2 CASRAGRTNSPLHF TGTGCCAGCAGAGCGGGACGGACTAATTCACCCCTCCACTTT
TRBJ1-2 few . TRBV7-9 CSSSLALDGYTF TGTTCCAGCAGCTTAGCGCTAGATGGCTACACCTTC
TRBJ1-5 . . TRBV28 CASSPLGGGYSNQPQHF TGTGCCAGCAGTCCCCTCGGCGGGGGATATAGCAATCAGCCCCAGCATTTT
TRBJ2-1 . . TRBV4-2 CASSPYPGNEQFF TGTGCCAGCAGCCCTTACCCAGGGAATGAGCAGTTCTTC
TRBJ2-1 . . TRBV11-2 CASSLVRGHGYEQFF TGTGCCAGCAGCTTAGTTCGGGGACACGGATATGAGCAGTTCTTC
TRBJ2-3 . . TRBV25-1 CASSRGLGLADTQYF TGTGCCAGCAGTCGGGGACTCGGGCTAGCAGATACGCAGTATTTT
TRBJ1-2 . TRBD1 TRBV27 CASSYDDREDGYTF TGTGCCAGCAGTTACGACGACAGGGAAGATGGCTACACCTTC
TRBJ1-2 . TRBD1 TRBV6-1 CASSEGGTDYYGYTF TGTGCCAGCAGTGAAGGCGGGACAGATTACTATGGCTACACCTTC
TRBJ2-5 once . TRBV5-1 CASSLVLGAVGETQYF TGCGCCAGCAGCTTGGTTCTGGGGGCCGTGGGGGAGACCCAGTACTTC
TRBJ2-2 . TRBD1 TRBV7-2 CASSSHRGTGELFF TGTGCCAGCAGCTCGCACAGGGGCACCGGGGAGCTGTTTTTT
TRBJ1-4 . . TRBV4-3 CASSQDVGGWNEKLFF TGCGCCAGCAGCCAAGATGTCGGGGGGTGGAATGAAAAACTGTTTTTT
TRBJ2-2 . TRBD1 TRBV7-7 CASSVGTGYAGELFF TGTGCCAGCAGCGTGGGGACAGGGTACGCCGGGGAGCTGTTTTTT
TRBJ1-4 few . TRBV19 CASSVQTNEKLFF TGTGCCAGTAGCGTGCAGACTAATGAAAAACTGTTTTTT
TRBJ1-1 . . TRBV20-1 CSAQSQGTAFF TGCAGTGCGCAAAGCCAGGGTACAGCTTTCTTT
TRBJ2-5 . TRBD1 TRBV2 CASSERDRAREQYF TGTGCCAGCAGTGAACGGGACAGGGCGAGGGAGCAGTACTTC
TRBJ2-1 . TRBD2 TRBV11-1 CASSPNPRGLAEQFF TGTGCCAGCAGCCCAAATCCCCGGGGACTAGCTGAGCAGTTCTTC
TRBJ1-5 . . TRBV6-5 CASGREEGQPQHF TGTGCCAGCGGACGGGAAGAGGGTCAGCCCCAGCATTTT
TRBJ1-2 . TRBD1 TRBV9 CASSGGQAYYGYTF TGTGCCAGCAGCGGGGGACAGGCTTACTATGGCTACACCTTC
TRBJ2-2 . . TRBV12-5 CASGPPRGMEAGELFF TGTGCTAGTGGTCCCCCTAGAGGGATGGAGGCCGGGGAGCTGTTTTTT
TRBJ2-1 . TRBD2 TRBV5-1 CASSPGTSVNEQFF TGCGCCAGCAGCCCCGGGACTAGCGTAAATGAGCAGTTCTTC
TRBJ2-5 . TRBD1 TRBV7-9 CASSLDQSPGTGRGTQYF TGTGCCAGCAGCTTAGACCAATCCCCCGGGACAGGACGGGGGACCCAGTACTTC
TRBJ1-6 . . TRBV7-8 CASSLVAGSPLHF TGTGCCAGCAGCTTAGTTGCGGGGTCACCCCTCCACTTT
TRBJ1-2 . TRBD1 TRBV7-9 CASRDGQAHYGYTF TGTGCCAGCAGGGACGGACAGGCACACTATGGCTACACCTTC
TRBJ2-1 . . TRBV19 CASSIGGGVEQFF TGTGCCAGTAGTATCGGGGGTGGGGTTGAGCAGTTCTTC
TRBJ2-1 . . TRBV2 CASSLYNEQFF TGTGCCAGCAGTCTCTACAATGAGCAGTTCTTC
TRBJ1-1 . . TRBV2 CASSRGGSTEAFF TGTGCCAGCAGTAGAGGGGGAAGCACTGAAGCTTTCTTT
TRBJ2-3 . TRBD2 TRBV5-1 CASSFSGARSTDTQYF TGCGCCAGCAGTTTTAGCGGGGCACGTAGCACAGATACGCAGTATTTT
TRBJ2-1 . . TRBV9 CASSVDGGSYNEQFF TGTGCCAGCAGCGTAGACGGCGGTTCCTACAATGAGCAGTTCTTC
TRBJ2-7 . . TRBV7-3 CASSLMGGAGEQYF TGTGCCAGCAGCTTAATGGGGGGTGCGGGCGAGCAGTACTTC
TRBJ2-7 . . TRBV7-2 CASRRPGYSYEQYF TGTGCCAGCAGGCGCCCCGGGTATTCGTACGAGCAGTACTTC
TRBJ2-3 . . TRBV7-2 CASRGATDTQYF TGTGCCAGCAGGGGGGCCACAGATACGCAGTATTTT
TRBJ1-1 . . TRBV9 CASSPLGHRNTEAFF TGTGCCAGCAGCCCCCTTGGACACCGGAACACTGAAGCTTTCTTT
TRBJ2-2 few TRBD1 TRBV27 CASRRTGSNTGELFF TGTGCCAGCAGAAGGACAGGGAGTAACACCGGGGAGCTGTTTTTT
TRBJ2-5 . . TRBV5-4 CASSTGAGETQYF TGTGCCAGCAGCACGGGAGCCGGGGAGACCCAGTACTTC
TRBJ2-7 . . TRBV6-5 CASTSRVYEQYF TGTGCCAGCACCTCTCGGGTCTACGAGCAGTACTTC
TRBJ1-5 . TRBD1 TRBV2 CASSATGTANQPQHF TGTGCCAGCAGCGCTACCGGGACAGCTAATCAGCCCCAGCATTTT
TRBJ2-5 . . TRBV10-3 CAISESPSEETQYF TGTGCCATCAGTGAGTCGCCGAGCGAAGAGACCCAGTACTTC
TRBJ1-2 few TRBD1 TRBV7-8 CASSLLTGNYGYTF TGTGCCAGCAGCCTCCTGACAGGGAACTATGGCTACACCTTC
TRBJ2-3 . TRBD1 TRBV7-2 CASSSGTGPSTDTQYF TGTGCCAGCAGCTCCGGGACAGGCCCTAGCACAGATACGCAGTATTTT
TRBJ1-5 . TRBD1 TRBV19 CASSIVTGTGRFGSNQPQHF TGTGCCAGTAGTATAGTAACAGGGACAGGAAGGTTTGGTAGCAATCAGCCCCAGCATTTT
TRBJ2-5 once . TRBV7-8 CASSIGTNNQETQYF TGTGCCAGCAGCATAGGGACAAATAATCAAGAGACCCAGTACTTC
TRBJ1-6 . TRBD1 TRBV19 CASSMVQGQRYNSPLHF TGTGCCAGTAGTATGGTGCAGGGACAGAGGTATAATTCACCCCTCCACTTT
TRBJ2-7 . TRBD1 TRBV5-5 CASSLSMDRGPSYEQYF TGTGCCAGCAGCTTGTCCATGGACAGGGGGCCTTCATACGAGCAGTACTTC
TRBJ1-3 . . TRBV4-3 CASSQASLRGFGNTIYF TGCGCCAGCAGCCAAGCTTCCCTTAGGGGGTTCGGAAACACCATATATTTT
TRBJ1-1 . . TRBV7-2 CASSPYRARDTEAFF TGTGCCAGCAGCCCCTACAGGGCGCGTGACACTGAAGCTTTCTTT
TRBJ2-5 . TRBD1 TRBV7-9 CASSLAGGQGLETQYF TGTGCCAGCAGCTTAGCGGGCGGACAGGGTCTGGAGACCCAGTACTTC
TRBJ2-7 . . TRBV5-1 CASSIGFSGAYEQYF TGCGCCAGCAGCATTGGCTTCAGCGGAGCCTACGAGCAGTACTTC
TRBJ1-1 . . TRBV7-2 CASSLLGGGTEAFF TGTGCCAGCAGCTTACTGGGGGGAGGCACTGAAGCTTTCTTT
TRBJ1-2 . . TRBV7-3 CASSLNPRSYTF TGTGCCAGCAGCTTAAATCCCAGGAGCTACACCTTC
TRBJ2-1 few . TRBV7-9 CASSQGPSMMNEQFF TGTGCCAGCAGCCAGGGGCCAAGTATGATGAATGAGCAGTTCTTC
TRBJ2-5 . TRBD2 TRBV7-2 CASSSEGTSGGLYQETQYF TGTGCCAGCAGCTCGGAGGGGACTAGCGGGGGTTTGTACCAAGAGACCCAGTACTTC
TRBJ2-1 . TRBD1 TRBV4-3 CASSLQGNNEQFF TGCGCCAGCAGTCTACAGGGGAACAATGAGCAGTTCTTC
TRBJ1-1 . . TRBV4-3 CASSQDHGGATEAFF TGCGCCAGCAGCCAAGATCACGGGGGTGCGACTGAAGCTTTCTTT
TRBJ1-1 once . TRBV6-6 CASSYAQRTDSRAFF TGTGCCAGCAGTTATGCCCAAAGGACAGACTCACGAGCTTTCTTT
TRBJ2-3 . TRBD1 TRBV29-1 CSVTGTGSTDTQYF TGCAGCGTTACCGGGACAGGGAGCACAGATACGCAGTATTTT
TRBJ2-5 . . TRBV6-5 CASSSNYARETQYF TGTGCCAGCAGTTCGAACTACGCCCGGGAGACCCAGTACTTC
TRBJ2-3 . . TRBV7-6 CASSPTPTDTQYF TGTGCCAGCAGCCCCACTCCCACGGATACGCAGTATTTT